Listed below are T cell receptor beta chains from one sample, sequenced in a study of T cell changes during pregnancy in multiple sclerosis. Clones were sequenced by immunoSEQ multiplex PCR, and TCRdb holds only the in-frame ones, with some missing. The sample holds some 120,000 clones, less than 97% seen once. The source material was peripheral blood, sampled after pregnancy. All receptors come from a female donor with multiple sclerosis, enrolled in a pregnancy study. CDR3s include the opening cysteine and the closing phenylalanine or tryptophan. The D gene is left open where the match is weak. Where a row states a size, it is once, few, many or the class of an expanded clone; other rows omit it.

D	V	size	J	DNA	CDR3
.	TRBV2	.	TRBJ1-2	TGTGCCAGCAGTGAAACCCGGGGGAATGGCTACACCTTC	CASSETRGNGYTF
TRBD1	TRBV10-3	once	TRBJ2-1	TGTGCCATCAGGACAGGGTCTGCCTACAATGAGCAGTTCTTC	CAIRTGSAYNEQFF
TRBD2	TRBV28	.	TRBJ2-1	TGTGCCAGCAGTTTAGATTCGCCGGGACTAGCGGGAGGTGGTGAGCAGTTCTTC	CASSLDSPGLAGGGEQFF
.	TRBV7-2	.	TRBJ2-7	TGTGCCAGCAGCTTTTCTCAGGGGAGCTCCTACGAGCAGTACTTC	CASSFSQGSSYEQYF
.	TRBV19	.	TRBJ1-1	TGTGCCAGTAGTATGGGAGGGCTGGGGGCCACTGAAGCTTTCTTT	CASSMGGLGATEAFF
.	TRBV5-8	.	TRBJ1-1	TGTGCCAGCTACAGGGAACCGGGACGAATGAACACTGAAGCTTTCTTT	CASYREPGRMNTEAFF
TRBD1	TRBV14	.	TRBJ2-1	TGTGCCAGCAGCCATAAAAGGACAGGGGGATACAATGAGCAGTTCTTC	CASSHKRTGGYNEQFF
.	TRBV29-1	.	TRBJ2-6	TGCAGCGTTGTGGCAGCTGGGGCCAACGTCCTGACTTTC	CSVVAAGANVLTF
TRBD2	TRBV29-1	.	TRBJ2-7	TGCAGCGGCCCCTCACTAGCGGGAGGGAGCTACGAGCAGTACTTC	CSGPSLAGGSYEQYF
TRBD2	TRBV5-1	.	TRBJ2-3	TGCGCCAGCAGCCCTCGCGGGAGCGGGAGACCAGATACGCAGTATTTT	CASSPRGSGRPDTQYF
.	TRBV28	.	TRBJ2-7	TGTGCCATCGTGGGCAATTCCTACGAGCAGTACTTC	CAIVGNSYEQYF
.	TRBV6-6	.	TRBJ1-1	TGTGCCAGCAGTTACACAGGGCAGGACACTGAAGCTTTCTTT	CASSYTGQDTEAFF
TRBD2	TRBV29-1	once	TRBJ2-5	TGCAGCGTTGATCCACTAGCGGGAGGGCCTAGTGTTCAAGAGACCCAGTACTTC	CSVDPLAGGPSVQETQYF
.	TRBV6-7	.	TRBJ2-1	TGTGCCAGCATGAGCGGCTACAATGAGCAGTTCTTC	CASMSGYNEQFF
TRBD2	TRBV5-1	.	TRBJ2-1	TGCGCCAGCAGCTGGACTAGCGGGAGGGTGGGTGAGCAGTTCTTC	CASSWTSGRVGEQFF
.	TRBV6-6	.	TRBJ2-1	TGTGCCAGCTCCCTCTCCGGGTATGAGCAGTTCTTC	CASSLSGYEQFF
TRBD1	TRBV5-1	.	TRBJ2-3	TGCGCCAGCAGCTTGGGGGGGACAGGGAGCACAGATACGCAGTATTTT	CASSLGGTGSTDTQYF
TRBD1	TRBV5-1	.	TRBJ2-6	TGCGCCAGCAGTGCCGGGACAGGCATCTCTGGGGCCAACGTCCTGACTTTC	CASSAGTGISGANVLTF
.	TRBV7-9	.	TRBJ1-2	TGTGCCAGCAGCACAGCCTTGACACACTATGGCTACACCTTC	CASSTALTHYGYTF
TRBD1	TRBV19	.	TRBJ2-7	TGTGCCAGTAGTATTGGGCCAGGGGGTTACGAGCAGTACTTC	CASSIGPGGYEQYF
TRBD1	TRBV25-1	.	TRBJ2-3	TGTGCCAGCAGTGGGCAGGGGGCTCGGGATACGCAGTATTTT	CASSGQGARDTQYF
TRBD1	TRBV6-5	.	TRBJ2-7	TGTGCCAGCAGTCGATGGACAGGGGGTTTCGAGCAGTACTTC	CASSRWTGGFEQYF
.	TRBV9	.	TRBJ2-7	TGTGCCAGCAGCGTAACAGGTTACTCCTACGAGCAGTACTTC	CASSVTGYSYEQYF
.	TRBV18	.	TRBJ1-4	TGTGCCAGCTCGGCCCGGGACTCTACGATGGGAAAACTGTTTTTT	CASSARDSTMGKLFF
TRBD2	TRBV29-1	.	TRBJ2-7	TGCAGCGCTAATAGCGGGACCTCCTACGAGCAGTACTTC	CSANSGTSYEQYF
.	TRBV20-1	.	TRBJ2-5	TGCAGTGTTGACAAGCAAGAGACCCAGTACTTC	CSVDKQETQYF
.	TRBV19	.	TRBJ2-7	TGTGCCAGTAGTATAGATGTAGAGTACGAGCAGTACTTC	CASSIDVEYEQYF
TRBD2	TRBV5-1	once	TRBJ2-5	TGCGCCAGCAGAGGTAGCGGGGGCGAGACCCAGTACTTC	CASRGSGGETQYF
.	TRBV19	.	TRBJ1-5	TGTGCCAGTAATCAGGGTACGGGCAATCAGCCCCAGCATTTT	CASNQGTGNQPQHF
TRBD1	TRBV27	.	TRBJ1-4	TGTGCCAGCAGTACAACCTTCGACAGGGGAAATGAAAAACTGTTTTTT	CASSTTFDRGNEKLFF
.	TRBV9	.	TRBJ1-4	TGTGCCAGCAGCGTGGCAGCGGAAGGTGGGAAACTGTTTTTT	CASSVAAEGGKLFF
TRBD1	TRBV19	once	TRBJ2-7	TGTGCCAGTAGCCGGGGACAGGGGGGATTAGCGGCTTACGAGCAGTACTTC	CASSRGQGGLAAYEQYF
.	TRBV7-2	once	TRBJ1-2	TGTGCCAGCAGCCGCTCCCGGGTTAACTATGGCTACACCTTC	CASSRSRVNYGYTF
.	TRBV5-4	.	TRBJ2-1	TGTGCCAGCAGCTCTTACTGGAATGAGCAGTTCTTC	CASSSYWNEQFF
TRBD2	TRBV13	.	TRBJ2-7	TGTGCCAGCAGCTTAAGGGGGACTAGCAGCTACGAGCAGTACTTC	CASSLRGTSSYEQYF
TRBD1	TRBV10-3	few	TRBJ1-1	TGTGCCATCAGTGAGGTAAACAGGGGTGAAGCTTTCTTT	CAISEVNRGEAFF
TRBD1	TRBV4-3	.	TRBJ2-7	TGCGCCAGCAGCCAAGGGACAGGGGACGAGCAGTACTTC	CASSQGTGDEQYF
.	TRBV11-2	.	TRBJ1-3	TGTGCCAGCAGCTTGGGTACAGGGTCCAACACCATATATTTT	CASSLGTGSNTIYF
.	TRBV15	.	TRBJ2-3	TGTGCCACCAGCAACAGGTATAGAGGTGGAGCAAACGCAGATACGCAGTATTTT	CATSNRYRGGANADTQYF
.	TRBV5-5	.	TRBJ2-7	TGTGCCAGCAGCTTGGTGGAGGGGCTGGGGGAGCAGTACTTC	CASSLVEGLGEQYF
TRBD1	TRBV7-6	.	TRBJ2-5	TGTGCCAGCAGCCAGACTGGACAGGGGACCCTACAAGAGACCCAGTACTTC	CASSQTGQGTLQETQYF
.	TRBV5-3	.	TRBJ2-3	TGTGCCAGAAGCTTGGGCTGCCTCTTCTGGAGTCCTAGCACAGATACGCAGTATTTT	CARSLGCLFWSPSTDTQYF
TRBD1	TRBV5-1	.	TRBJ1-5	TGCGCCAGCAGCCTACGACAGGGAGGACAGCCCCAGCATTTT	CASSLRQGGQPQHF
TRBD1	TRBV6-5	.	TRBJ2-2	TGTGCCAACAGCGGGACAGGGGGCACCGGGGAGCTGTTTTTT	CANSGTGGTGELFF